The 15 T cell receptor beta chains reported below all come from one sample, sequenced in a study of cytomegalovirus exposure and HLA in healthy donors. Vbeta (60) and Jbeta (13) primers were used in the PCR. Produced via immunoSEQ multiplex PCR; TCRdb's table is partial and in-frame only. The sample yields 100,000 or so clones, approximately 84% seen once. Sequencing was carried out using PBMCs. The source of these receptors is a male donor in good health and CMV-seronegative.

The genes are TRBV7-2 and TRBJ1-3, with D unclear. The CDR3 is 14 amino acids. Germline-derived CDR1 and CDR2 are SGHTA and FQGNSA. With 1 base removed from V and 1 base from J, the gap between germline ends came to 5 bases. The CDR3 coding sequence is TGTGCCAGCAGCTTAGGTTCATCTGGAAACACCATATATTTT. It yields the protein CASSLGSSGNTIYF.

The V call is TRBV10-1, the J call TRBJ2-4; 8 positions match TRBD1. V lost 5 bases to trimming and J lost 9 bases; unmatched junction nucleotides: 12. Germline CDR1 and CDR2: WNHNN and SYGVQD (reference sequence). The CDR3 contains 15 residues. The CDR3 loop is CASSPSQGARGIQYF. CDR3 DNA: TGCGCCAGCAGTCCCTCGCAGGGGGCAAGGGGCATTCAGTACTTC.

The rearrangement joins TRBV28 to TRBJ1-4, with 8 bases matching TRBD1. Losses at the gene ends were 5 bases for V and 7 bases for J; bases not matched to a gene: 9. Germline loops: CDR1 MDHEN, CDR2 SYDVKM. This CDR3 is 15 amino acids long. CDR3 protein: CASSPPGGGSEKLFF. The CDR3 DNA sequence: TGTGCCAGCAGTCCACCAGGGGGCGGCAGTGAAAAACTGTTTTTT.

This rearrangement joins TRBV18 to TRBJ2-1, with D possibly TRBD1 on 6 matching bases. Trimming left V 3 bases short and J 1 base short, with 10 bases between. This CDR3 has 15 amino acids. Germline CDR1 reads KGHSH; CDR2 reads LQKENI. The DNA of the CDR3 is TGTGCCAGCTCACCTGCGACAGGTTCCTACAATGAGCAGTTCTTC. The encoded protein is CASSPATGSYNEQFF.

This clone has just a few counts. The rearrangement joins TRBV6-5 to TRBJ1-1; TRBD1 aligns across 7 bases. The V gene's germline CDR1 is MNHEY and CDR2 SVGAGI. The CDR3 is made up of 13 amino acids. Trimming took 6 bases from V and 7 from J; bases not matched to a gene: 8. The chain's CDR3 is CASSSTGTGEAFF. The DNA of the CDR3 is TGTGCCAGCAGCTCGACAGGGACTGGTGAAGCTTTCTTT.

The CDR3 region is CASSPQRAGGVSDTQYF. CDR3 bases: TGCGCCAGCAGCCCCCAGAGGGCGGGAGGGGTTTCAGATACGCAGTATTTT. The rearrangement links TRBV4-1 to TRBJ2-3; 9 nucleotides match TRBD2. Germline loops: CDR1 MGHRA, CDR2 YSYEKL. Losses at the gene ends were 4 bases for V and 4 bases for J; bases not matched to a gene: 12. The CDR3 is 17 residues long.

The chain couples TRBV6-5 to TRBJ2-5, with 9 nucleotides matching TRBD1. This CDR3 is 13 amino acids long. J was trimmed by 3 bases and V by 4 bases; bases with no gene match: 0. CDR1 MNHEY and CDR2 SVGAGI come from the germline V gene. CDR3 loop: CASSWDREETQYF. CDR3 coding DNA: TGTGCCAGCAGTTGGGACAGGGAAGAGACCCAGTACTTC.

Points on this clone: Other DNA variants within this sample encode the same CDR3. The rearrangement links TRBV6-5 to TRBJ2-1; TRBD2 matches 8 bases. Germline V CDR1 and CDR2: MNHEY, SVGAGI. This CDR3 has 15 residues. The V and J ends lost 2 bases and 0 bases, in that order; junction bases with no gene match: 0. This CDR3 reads CASSYAGGSYNEQFF. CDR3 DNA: TGTGCCAGCAGTTACGCGGGAGGCTCCTACAATGAGCAGTTCTTC.

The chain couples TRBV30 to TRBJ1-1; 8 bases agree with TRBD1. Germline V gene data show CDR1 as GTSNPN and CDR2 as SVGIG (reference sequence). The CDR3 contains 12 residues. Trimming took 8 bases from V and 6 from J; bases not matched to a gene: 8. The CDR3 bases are TGTGCCGGACGACAGGGGTTTTCTGAAGCTTTCTTT. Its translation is CAGRQGFSEAFF.

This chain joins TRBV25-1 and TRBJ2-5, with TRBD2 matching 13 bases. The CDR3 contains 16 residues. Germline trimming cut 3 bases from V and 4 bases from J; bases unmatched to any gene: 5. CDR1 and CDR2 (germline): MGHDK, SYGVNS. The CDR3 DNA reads TGTGCCAGCAGTGATTGGACTAGCGGGGGACTAGAGACCCAGTACTTC. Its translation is CASSDWTSGGLETQYF.

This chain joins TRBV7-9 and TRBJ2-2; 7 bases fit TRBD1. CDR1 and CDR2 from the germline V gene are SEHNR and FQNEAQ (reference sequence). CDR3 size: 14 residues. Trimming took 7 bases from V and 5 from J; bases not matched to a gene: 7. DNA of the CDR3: TGTGCCAGCAACCAACTACAGGGGACCGGGGAGCTGTTTTTT. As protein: CASNQLQGTGELFF. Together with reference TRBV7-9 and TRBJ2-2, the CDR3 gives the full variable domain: DTGVSQNPRHKITKRGQNVTFRCDPISEHNRLYWYRQTLGQGPEFLTYFQNEAQLEKSRLLSDRFSAERPKGSFSTLEIQRTEQGDSAMYLCASNQLQGTGELFFGEGSRLTVL.

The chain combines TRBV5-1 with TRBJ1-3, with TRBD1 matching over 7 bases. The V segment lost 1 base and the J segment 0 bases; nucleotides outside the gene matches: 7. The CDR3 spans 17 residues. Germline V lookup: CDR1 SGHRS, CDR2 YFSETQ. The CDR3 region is CASSLRGGQNSGNTIYF. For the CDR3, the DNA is TGCGCCAGCAGCTTGAGAGGGGGACAGAACTCTGGAAACACCATATATTTT.

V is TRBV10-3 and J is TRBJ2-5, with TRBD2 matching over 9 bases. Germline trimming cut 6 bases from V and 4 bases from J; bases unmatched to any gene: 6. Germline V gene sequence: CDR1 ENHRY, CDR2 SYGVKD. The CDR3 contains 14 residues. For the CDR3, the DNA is TGTGCCATCAGGACCGGGACTAGCAGAGAGACCCAGTACTTC. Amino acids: CAIRTGTSRETQYF.

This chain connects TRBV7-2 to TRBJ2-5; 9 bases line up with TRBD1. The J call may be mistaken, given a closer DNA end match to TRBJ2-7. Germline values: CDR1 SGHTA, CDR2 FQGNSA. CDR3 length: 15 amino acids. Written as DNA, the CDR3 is TGTGCCAGCACTAGAGGGGGACAGGGAGACTACGAGCAGTACTTC. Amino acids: CASTRGGQGDYEQYF.

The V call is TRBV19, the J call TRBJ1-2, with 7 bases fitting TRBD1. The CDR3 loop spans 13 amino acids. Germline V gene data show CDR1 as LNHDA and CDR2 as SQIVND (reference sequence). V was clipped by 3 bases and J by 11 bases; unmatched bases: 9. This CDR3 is CASSIDRVSVYTF. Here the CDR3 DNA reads TGTGCCAGTAGTATCGACAGGGTGAGCGTATACACCTTC.